This TCR beta chain originates from a study of CD8+CD57+ T cells in acquired aplastic anemia. Germline V lookup: CDR1 SGHTA, CDR2 FQGNSA. The CDR3 extends over 15 amino acids. Trimming removed 6 bases at V and 4 bases at J, with 18 bases between. Previously, flow cytometry had revealed CD8+CD57+ cell expansion in the patients chosen for sequencing. Among the patients, none had received any therapy at the time of blood sampling. According to the study, genomic DNA was the template for TCR beta VDJ and CDR3 profiling. TCRdb used MiXCR to reprocess the reads, holding one entry per CDR3 protein. The sample lists about 58,000 distinct CDR3 sequences, approximately 50% occurring once. As to this clonotype: Its target is not known.

Whole-study results and caveats: Twenty-nine sequences, all CD8+ CDR3, were shared between patients and controls. Between patients and controls, CD8+ Simpson's diversity did not vary significantly.

V usage is TRBV7-2 and J usage is TRBJ1-2; D not certain. The receptor was derived from a human donor with aplastic anemia. Sample: sorted CD4+, CD8+, or CD8+CD57+ T cells (not recorded which) from PBMCs. The CDR3 sequence: CASSGTEEGLYGYTF. The CDR3 DNA reads TGTGCCAGCAGTGGCACAGAGGAAGGGCTCTATGGCTACACCTTC.